This TCR beta chain was recovered during a study of blood T cell repertoires in COVID-19. Across the whole study: Researchers got acute and convalescent COVID-19 samples from the United States, Italy and Spain. T cells, B-cell-depleted T cells, or PBMCs provided the cDNA or gDNA that served as material.

Trimming cost V 10 bases and J 1 base, with 16 bases left between them. The CDR3 spans 14 residues. Looked up from germline, CDR1 is LNHDA and CDR2 is SQIVND (reference sequence). Per the original data handling: Reference gene primers were amplified, and this amplification served to estimate nucleated cell counts. Assay: immunoSEQ multiplex PCR; the TCRdb copy retains only in-frame clones and omits some. Clonal size and the V and J genes are those of that table, whereas D and trimming came from the DNA. This table holds a few hundred thousand clones, approximately 91% found once. This TCR derives from a person in their late teens or twenties with COVID-19, enrolled during active disease. The sample was peripheral blood. The rearrangement joins TRBV19 to TRBJ1-1; D gene uncertain. CDR3 amino acids: CATSPWQRNTEAFF. In DNA, the CDR3 is TGTGCCACATCCCCATGGCAACGGAACACTGAAGCTTTCTTT.